One sample yielded the 15 T cell receptor beta chains listed below, sequenced in a study of T-cell reconstitution after alpha-beta-depleted transplantation in children. Using unique molecular identifiers, the investigators prepared the TCRbeta library. MiXCR, run by TCRdb on the PCR reads, gives a single entry per CDR3 protein. The sample contains about 90,000 distinct CDR3 sequences, about 14% of which appear only once. The sequencing used PBMCs, mostly from graft donor cells, collected 180 days after TCRalphabeta/CD19-depleted stem cell transplant. These receptors originate from a male patient aged 2-9 years who had a stem cell transplant for acute lymphoblastic leukemia, so the T cells may come from the graft donor.

This clonotype has more than one count but fewer than ten. The V and J genes are TRBV5-1 and TRBJ1-2; the match to TRBD1 covers 7 bases. The CDR3 contains 13 residues. The germline V gene has CDR1 SGHRS and CDR2 YFSETQ. With V trimmed by 4 bases and J by 2 bases, 2 bases remained unmatched. The CDR3 here is CASSEQGNYGYTF. In nucleotides, the CDR3 is TGCGCCAGCAGCGAACAGGGGAACTATGGCTACACCTTC.

This clonotype has a handful of counts. The V and J genes are TRBV7-2 and TRBJ1-1, with 7 bases fitting TRBD1. Losses at the gene ends were 5 bases for V and 7 bases for J; bases not matched to a gene: 10. CDR1 is SGHTA and CDR2 is FQGNSA in the germline V gene. CDR3 size: 14 residues. In DNA, the CDR3 is TGTGCCAGCAGCCTCGAGGGGGCAGTGCGTGAAGCTTTCTTT. Amino acid sequence: CASSLEGAVREAFF.

The chain combines TRBV7-7 with TRBJ2-4; 8 nucleotides line up with TRBD1. The CDR3 consists of 18 residues. CDR1 and CDR2 from the germline V gene are SSHAT and FNYEAQ (reference sequence). Germline trimming cut 2 bases from V and 7 bases from J; bases unmatched to any gene: 16. The CDR3: CASSLLPYGQGRGNIQYF. In DNA, the CDR3 is TGTGCCAGCAGCTTATTACCCTACGGACAGGGACGAGGGAACATTCAGTACTTC.

The J gene is TRBJ2-2, the V gene TRBV5-1, with 10 bases matching TRBD2. Germline lookup yields CDR1 SGHRS and CDR2 YFSETQ. This CDR3 spans 15 amino acids. The ends lost 1 base at V and 5 bases at J; junction bases unmatched: 2. Written as DNA, the CDR3 is TGCGCCAGCAGCTTGACTAGCGGGGCGACCGGGGAGCTGTTTTTT. Amino acid sequence: CASSLTSGATGELFF.

The CDR3 region is CASSRVARNEQFF. The DNA of the CDR3 is TGTGCCAGCAGCCGGGTGGCTAGGAATGAGCAGTTCTTC. This rearrangement joins TRBV6-2 or TRBV6-3 to TRBJ2-1; no reliable D call. CDR3 length: 13 amino acids. Looked up from germline, CDR1 is MNHEY and CDR2 is SVGEGT. Deletions cut 6 bases from V and 7 bases from J, with 13 bases between.

This clonotype was observed a handful of times. The genes are TRBV4-3 and TRBJ1-5, with TRBD1 as a possible D gene (5 bases). V was pared by 0 bases and J by 3 bases, with 9 bases between. CDR3 length: 15 residues. Germline loops: CDR1 LGHNA, CDR2 YSLEER. The CDR3, as DNA: TGCGCCAGCAGCCAAGATGGGGGATACAATCAGCCCCAGCATTTT. Translation gives CASSQDGGYNQPQHF.

This clonotype was detected ten times or more. J is TRBJ2-1 and V is TRBV5-5; 11 nucleotides line up with TRBD2. This CDR3 spans 14 amino acids. V lost 1 base and J lost 8; bases outside the gene matches: 2. Germline CDR1 and CDR2: SGHKS and YYEKEE (reference sequence). Here the CDR3 DNA reads TGTGCCAGCAGCTTGACTAGCGGGAGCTATGAGCAGTTCTTC. As protein: CASSLTSGSYEQFF.

V is TRBV6-1 and J is TRBJ2-1; D is unclear. The CDR3 is made up of 16 amino acids. Germline CDR1 is MNHNS and CDR2 is SASEGT. The V and J ends lost 6 bases and 7 bases respectively, with 22 bases between them. In nucleotides, the CDR3 is TGTGCCAGCAGGGGCATAACCTCGAGAGGCAGGAATGAGCAGTTCTTC. Translated: CASRGITSRGRNEQFF.

The rearrangement links TRBV24-1 to TRBJ2-7; D remains unclear. The V gene's germline CDR1 is KGHDR and CDR2 SFDVKD. This CDR3 is 14 amino acids long. Trimming removed 2 bases from V and 2 bases from J, with 9 bases in between. The CDR3 nucleotides are TGTGCCACCAGTGATTCGGGCCTGACCTACGAGCAGTACTTC. Translated, it gives CATSDSGLTYEQYF.

This clonotype was picked up a small number of times. The chain employs TRBV29-1 and TRBJ2-3; 7 nucleotides align to TRBD2. This CDR3 is 14 amino acids long. V was pared by 7 bases and J by 5 bases, with 12 bases of the junction left unmatched. CDR1 is SQVTM, CDR2 ANQGSEA, per germline. CDR3: CSGGLRRGRDTQYF. The CDR3 region has the DNA TGCAGCGGAGGTCTTAGGCGGGGGAGAGATACGCAGTATTTT.

The table lists this clonotype with many counts. V usage is TRBV20-1 and J usage is TRBJ2-1; the D is unclear. The CDR3 is made up of 14 amino acids. With 3 bases removed from V and 0 bases from J, the gap between germline ends came to 9 bases. Per germline, CDR1 DFQATT and CDR2 SNEGSKA (reference sequence). CDR3 residues: CSARGRSSYNEQFF. The CDR3 nucleotides read TGCAGTGCTAGGGGCAGGAGCTCCTACAATGAGCAGTTCTTC.

The rearrangement links TRBV7-3 to TRBJ2-7; possibly TRBD1 for D (5 bases). Germline CDR1 SGHTA, CDR2 FQGTGA. The V end lost 2 bases, the J end lost 3 bases, and 8 bases lay between the germline ends. The CDR3 length is 13 residues. The CDR3 DNA is TGTGCCAGCAGCTTATCGACAGACTACGAGCAGTACTTC. It translates to CASSLSTDYEQYF.

The chain joins TRBV27 to TRBJ2-5; 7 bases map to TRBD1. The V gene's germline CDR1 is MNHEY and CDR2 SMNVEV (reference sequence). The CDR3 sequence is 16 residues long. J gave up 1 base and V 3 bases, and 8 bases lay outside the gene matches. Here the CDR3 DNA reads TGTGCCAGCAGTTTGAAACCGACAGGGATCCAAGAGACCCAGTACTTC. It specifies CASSLKPTGIQETQYF.

This clonotype was seen a handful of times. J is TRBJ1-1 and V is TRBV4-3; no reliable D call. The V gene's germline CDR1 is LGHNA and CDR2 YSLEER. V was shortened by 0 bases and J by 0 bases, with 5 bases between the two germline ends. The CDR3 extends over 14 amino acids. CDR3 residues: CASSQDLVNTEAFF. CDR3 DNA: TGCGCCAGCAGCCAAGATCTCGTGAACACTGAAGCTTTCTTT.

A few counts support this clonotype. This chain connects TRBV12-3 or TRBV12-4 to TRBJ2-7; no definite D call. Between the trimmed V and J ends, which lost 5 bases and 4 bases, there was a span of 12 bases. The CDR3 is 13 residues long. CDR3 loop: CASSPSREYEQYF. The DNA for the CDR3 is TGTGCCAGCAGTCCCAGCCGCGAGTACGAGCAGTACTTC.